These 30 T cell receptor beta chains came from one sample sequenced in a study of cytomegalovirus exposure and HLA in healthy donors. PCR amplification relied on 60 Vbeta primers (plus 13 Jbeta primers). The method was immunoSEQ multiplex PCR; TCRdb's version includes in-frame clones alone and lacks a portion of them. The sample yields approximately 80,000 clones, 78% seen once. The specimen was PBMCs. These receptor sequences come from a male donor in good health and CMV-seropositive.

This chain connects TRBV5-4 to TRBJ2-7; 7 bases agree with TRBD2. The CDR3 length is 14 residues. From germline, CDR1 is SGHNT and CDR2 YYREEE (reference sequence). The CDR3 here is CATQFAGVAYEQYF. CDR3 sequence (DNA): TGTGCAACACAATTTGCGGGGGTAGCCTACGAGCAGTACTTC.

The V gene is TRBV2, the J gene TRBJ2-1; D is unresolved. Germline CDR1 is SNHLY and CDR2 is FYNNEI. V lost 4 bases to trimming and J lost 4 bases, with 8 bases between them. The length of the CDR3 is 13 residues. CDR3 nucleotide sequence: TGTGCCAGCAGTGGAGAGCTTTACAATGAGCAGTTCTTC. This translates into CASSGELYNEQFF.

This clone was seen only a few times. CDR3 DNA sequence: TGTGCCAGCAGTTTTTGGGGGGGACAGGGAGACAATGAGCAGTTCTTC. Its translation: CASSFWGGQGDNEQFF. The rearrangement uses TRBV7-2 and TRBJ2-1; 9 bases fit TRBD1. The CDR3 has 16 amino acids. The junction had 11 bases not matched to a gene; V was cut back by 6 bases and J by 5 bases. CDR1 and CDR2 (germline): SGHTA, FQGNSA.

A word on this clone: The sample contains more than one DNA sequence encoding this CDR3. The rearrangement joins TRBV27 to TRBJ2-7; 8 bases line up with TRBD1. V trimming: 6 bases; J trimming: 5 bases; junction bases outside the gene matches: 12. CDR1 is MNHEY, CDR2 SMNVEV, per germline (reference sequence). This CDR3 spans 15 amino acids. The CDR3 is CASSSKQGARHEQYF. CDR3 sequence (DNA): TGTGCCAGCAGCTCTAAGCAGGGGGCGCGCCACGAGCAGTACTTC.

The genes are TRBV19 and TRBJ2-7; 10 bases fit TRBD1. The CDR3 runs 15 residues. The V and J ends lost 6 bases and 5 bases, in that order; junction bases with no gene match: 10. Germline-derived CDR1 and CDR2 are LNHDA and SQIVND (reference sequence). The CDR3 DNA sequence: TGTGCCAGTAGACCCTCCGGGACAGGGGTAAACGAGCAGTACTTC. Amino acids: CASRPSGTGVNEQYF.

The chain links TRBV1 to TRBJ1-4; the listed D gene, TRBD1, was not tested against the DNA. TRBV1 is a pseudogene segment. The CDR3 has 14 residues. The CDR3 protein is CTSSQDARGEKLFF. The CDR3 DNA reads as TGCACCAGCAGCCAAGACGCTAGGGGTGAAAAACTGTTTTTT.

This clone turned up a few times. V is TRBV27 and J is TRBJ1-4; D call uncertain. Germline values: CDR1 MNHEY, CDR2 SMNVEV (reference sequence). The CDR3 sequence is 14 residues long. Between the trimmed V and J ends, which lost 2 bases and 9 bases, there was a span of 13 bases. CDR3 in DNA: TGTGCCAGCAGTTTAGACCTTGGAGGGAAAAAACTGTTTTTT. This translates into CASSLDLGGKKLFF.

The sample holds one count of this clone. This rearrangement joins TRBV6-4 to TRBJ2-5, with D possibly being TRBD2 (6 bases). Looked up from germline, CDR1 is MRHNA and CDR2 is SNTAGT. There are 17 residues in the CDR3. Trimming stripped 8 bases from V and 4 bases from J, with 26 bases between. The CDR3 reads CASLSRDAAMSGETQYF. CDR3 coding DNA: TGTGCCAGCTTATCGCGGGACGCGGCTATGAGCGGAGAGACCCAGTACTTC.

This clone has only a few counts. The sample has other DNA sequences that encode this CDR3 too. The chain is built from TRBV6-4 and TRBJ2-1; D unclear. CDR3 length: 14 amino acids. The germline gives CDR1 MRHNA, CDR2 SNTAGT. V lost 0 bases, J lost 0 bases, and 3 bases lay in between. The CDR3 loop reads CASSDSSSYNEQFF. The DNA of the CDR3 is TGTGCCAGCAGTGACTCTAGCTCCTACAATGAGCAGTTCTTC.

This clone was seen only once. V usage is TRBV28 and J usage is TRBJ2-3; 11 positions match TRBD2. Germline V lookup: CDR1 MDHEN, CDR2 SYDVKM. This CDR3 has 18 residues. The V and J ends lost 1 base and 4 bases, in that order; junction bases with no gene match: 10. CDR3 DNA: TGTGCCAGCAGTTTATTAGGACTAGCGGGCAATGAGGCAGATACGCAGTATTTT. The encoded protein is CASSLLGLAGNEADTQYF.

V usage is TRBV5-1 and J usage is TRBJ2-5, with 7 bases identical to TRBD1. J gave up 1 base and V 0 bases, and 3 bases lay outside the gene matches. CDR3 length: 15 amino acids. The V gene's germline CDR1 is SGHRS and CDR2 YFSETQ. The DNA of the CDR3 is TGCGCCAGCAGCTTGGAAGACAGGGCCCAAGAGACCCAGTACTTC. It specifies CASSLEDRAQETQYF.

The chain carries TRBV10-2 and TRBJ2-7; a weak D match, TRBD1 (7 bases). This CDR3 spans 20 amino acids. V lost 6 bases to trimming and J lost 0 bases, with 30 bases between them. The V gene's germline CDR1 is WSHSY and CDR2 SAAADI. Here the CDR3 reads CASSAIRGQPTRLSSYEQYF. In nucleotides, the CDR3 is TGCGCCAGCAGCGCCATTAGGGGACAGCCGACTAGACTGAGCTCCTACGAGCAGTACTTC.

CDR3 sequence reads: CASSQLAGVGGELFF. The CDR3 DNA reads as TGCGCCAGCAGCCAACTGGCGGGAGTGGGCGGGGAGCTGTTTTTT. The chain carries TRBV4-1 and TRBJ2-2; TRBD2 matches 7 bases. V was clipped by 2 bases and J by 7 bases; unmatched bases: 7. The CDR3 consists of 15 residues. Germline CDR1 and CDR2: MGHRA and YSYEKL.

The chain has TRBV7-3 and TRBJ2-5; D call uncertain. Deletions cut 2 bases from V and 3 bases from J, with 7 bases between. Germline assignment: CDR1 SGHTA and CDR2 FQGTGA. CDR3 length: 13 residues. The CDR3 nucleotides are TGTGCCAGCAGCTTACACAATAAAGAGACCCAGTACTTC. This codes for CASSLHNKETQYF.

The chain joins TRBV2 to TRBJ2-2, with TRBD1 matching over 8 bases. Trimming at V came to 6 bases and at J to 1 base, leaving 4 bases not matched to a gene. CDR1 and CDR2 from the germline V gene are SNHLY and FYNNEI. The CDR3 spans 15 residues. The CDR3: CASSDRGLNTGELFF. CDR3 coding DNA: TGTGCCAGCAGCGACAGGGGTCTGAACACCGGGGAGCTGTTTTTT.

The gene calls are TRBV2 and TRBJ2-7; maybe TRBD1 (6 bases). Germline lookup yields CDR1 SNHLY and CDR2 FYNNEI. The V end lost 7 bases, the J end lost 3 bases, and 16 bases lay between the germline ends. The CDR3 is 14 amino acids. The CDR3 DNA reads as TGTGCCAGCACCCCGAGGGGGACCCTCTACGAGCAGTACTTC. Translation gives CASTPRGTLYEQYF.

This clone came up a few times. The rearrangement links TRBV30 to TRBJ1-5; the match to TRBD1 covers 7 bases. J gave up 5 bases and V 1 base, and 8 bases lay outside the gene matches. The CDR3 extends over 15 amino acids. Germline V gene lookup returns CDR1 GTSNPN and CDR2 SVGIG (reference sequence). CDR3 in DNA: TGTGCCTGGAGTGCCCCCGACAGGGACCATCAGCCCCAGCATTTT. It translates to CAWSAPDRDHQPQHF.

V usage is TRBV23-1 and J usage is TRBJ2-1, with a weak D call TRBD1 (5 bases). TRBV23-1 is annotated as an ORF whose role is uncertain. The ends were cut back, 0 bases at V and 13 bases at J, with 19 bases in the middle. The CDR3 loop spans 15 amino acids. The CDR3 loop is CASSQSTDTPDGQFF. The CDR3 coding sequence is TGCGCCAGCAGTCAATCGACGGACACCCCCGACGGTCAGTTCTTC.

In its sample, this clone was seen once. The J gene is TRBJ1-4, the V gene TRBV15; 8 bases align to TRBD1. The J segment lost 8 bases and the V segment lost 3 bases, leaving 8 bases of the junction unmatched. The CDR3 loop spans 15 amino acids. The germline V gene encodes CDR1 LNHNV and CDR2 YYDKDF (reference sequence). The CDR3 bases are TGTGCCACCAGCAGGACCGGGACAGGACACGAAAAACTGTTTTTT. Protein sequence: CATSRTGTGHEKLFF.

The rearrangement uses TRBV6-6 and TRBJ2-3; TRBD2 matches 7 bases. This CDR3 has 15 amino acids. The V segment lost 6 bases and the J segment 1 base; nucleotides outside the gene matches: 7. Germline-derived CDR1 and CDR2 are MNHNY and SVGAGI (reference sequence). CDR3 in DNA: TGTGCCAGCAGGGGAAGCGGGGTCGGCACAGATACGCAGTATTTT. Encoded protein: CASRGSGVGTDTQYF.

The count of this clone is one. CDR3 sequence (DNA): TGCGCCAGCAGCCATGGGACAGGTCAATACGAGCAGTACTTC. This translates into CASSHGTGQYEQYF. This rearrangement joins TRBV10-1 to TRBJ2-7; 8 positions agree with TRBD1. V gave up 6 bases and J gave up 4 bases; unmatched junction bases: 8. The V gene's germline CDR1 is WNHNN and CDR2 SYGVQD (reference sequence). CDR3 length: 14 amino acids.

This chain links TRBV30 with TRBJ1-1, with D possibly being TRBD1 (6 bases). The CDR3 has 13 amino acids. Germline CDR1 reads GTSNPN; CDR2 reads SVGIG (reference sequence). Trimming shortened V by 4 bases and J by 3 bases, and 12 bases separated the two germline ends. The CDR3 sequence is CAWTDRPDTEAFF. In DNA, the CDR3 is TGTGCCTGGACGGACAGACCCGACACTGAAGCTTTCTTT.

This chain joins TRBV18 and TRBJ2-7; D might be TRBD2 (6 bases). The germline V gene has CDR1 KGHSH and CDR2 LQKENI. CDR3 length equals 14 residues. V gave up 2 bases and J gave up 2 bases, with 10 bases separating them. DNA for the CDR3: TGTGCCAGCTCACCAGGGAGGTCGACCTACGAGCAGTACTTC. This encodes CASSPGRSTYEQYF.

The V gene is TRBV19, the J gene TRBJ1-3; possible D gene TRBD1, 5 bases. Per the germline V gene, CDR1 is LNHDA and CDR2 is SQIVND (reference sequence). The CDR3 extends over 16 amino acids. V was cut by 6 bases and J by 3 bases, with 18 bases left in between. The CDR3 protein is CASSATGGALGNTIYF. The DNA for the CDR3 is TGTGCCAGTAGCGCCACGGGAGGGGCGCTTGGAAACACCATATATTTT. Full variable domain (outside the CDR3, taken from reference TRBV19 and TRBJ1-3): DGGITQSPKYLFRKEGQNVTLSCEQNLNHDAMYWYRQDPGQGLRLIYYSQIVNDFQKGDIAEGYSVSREKKESFPLTVTSAQKNPTAFYLCASSATGGALGNTIYFGEGSWLTVV.

This rearrangement joins TRBV4-1 to TRBJ2-2; 12 nucleotides agree with TRBD2. The junction had 2 bases not matched to a gene; V was cut back by 4 bases and J by 5 bases. CDR3 length: 15 amino acids. The germline V gene encodes CDR1 MGHRA and CDR2 YSYEKL. In nucleotides, the CDR3 is TGCGCCAGCAGCCCCACTAGCGGGAGGACCGGGGAGCTGTTTTTT. This codes for CASSPTSGRTGELFF.

V and J are TRBV4-1 and TRBJ2-7; 13 bases line up with TRBD2. Germline CDR1 is MGHRA and CDR2 is YSYEKL. This CDR3 is built from 16 residues. V was clipped by 3 bases and J by 5 bases; unmatched bases: 7. The CDR3 spells CASSHGLAGAEDEQYF. CDR3 DNA: TGCGCCAGCAGCCACGGACTAGCGGGAGCCGAGGACGAGCAGTACTTC.

The chain uses TRBV7-3 and TRBJ2-1; 8 bases align to TRBD2. The germline V gene encodes CDR1 SGHTA and CDR2 FQGTGA. V gave up 1 base and J gave up 2 bases; unmatched junction bases: 4. The CDR3 consists of 16 residues. The CDR3: CASSLIGRAPYNEQFF. The DNA for the CDR3 is TGTGCCAGCAGCTTAATCGGGAGGGCCCCCTACAATGAGCAGTTCTTC.

The V call is TRBV2, the J call TRBJ1-5; D is unclear. Between the trimmed V and J ends, which lost 3 bases and 11 bases, there was a span of 8 bases. Germline V gene lookup returns CDR1 SNHLY and CDR2 FYNNEI. The CDR3 totals 11 residues. The CDR3 region has the DNA TGTGCCAGCAGTGACATAACTGCCCAGCATTTT. This gives the protein CASSDITAQHF. Using reference TRBV2 and TRBJ1-5 for the parts outside the CDR3, the full variable domain is EPEVTQTPSHQVTQMGQEVILRCVPISNHLYFYWYRQILGQKVEFLVSFYNNEISEKSEIFDDQFSVERPDGSNFTLKIRSTKLEDSAMYFCASSDITAQHFGDGTRLSIL.

This sequence joins TRBV5-1 and TRBJ2-2, with D perhaps matching TRBD1 (6 bases). CDR1 is SGHRS and CDR2 is YFSETQ in the germline V gene. Trimming removed 7 bases from V and 6 bases from J, with 16 bases in between. The CDR3 consists of 14 residues. The CDR3 loop reads CASRRTAQAGELFF. The DNA of the CDR3 is TGCGCCAGCCGCAGGACAGCCCAGGCCGGGGAGCTGTTTTTT.

The rearrangement joins TRBV5-6 to TRBJ1-3; 7 positions match TRBD1. Germline V gene sequence: CDR1 SGHDT, CDR2 YYEEEE. The CDR3 sequence is 17 residues long. J was trimmed by 0 bases and V by 0 bases; bases with no gene match: 6. This CDR3 is CASSLGGQVTSGNTIYF. CDR3 DNA: TGTGCCAGCAGCTTGGGAGGACAGGTGACCTCTGGAAACACCATATATTTT. Variable domain in full (rest from reference TRBV5-6 and TRBJ1-3): DAGVTQSPTHLIKTRGQQVTLRCSPKSGHDTVSWYQQALGQGPQFIFQYYEEEERQRGNFPDRFSGHQFPNYSSELNVNALLLGDSALYLCASSLGGQVTSGNTIYFGEGSWLTVV.